Sequencing of this T cell receptor (beta chain) was carried out in a study of T cells in women clearing cervical HPV infection. Study background: No precancer developed; the control's incident HPV16 infection cleared within 12 months. The study's findings and limits: Effector/memory and HPV-specific T cells were not isolated, and association timing is unknown. TRBV6-7 abundance was lower in cases than controls (roughly 0.11% versus 0.16%).

The CDR3 is 16 residues long. Per germline, CDR1 MDHEN and CDR2 SYDVKM. Trimming took 6 bases from V and 5 from J; bases not matched to a gene: 13. Here immunoSEQ multiplex PCR was the method, and the copy in TCRdb shows in-frame clones only, minus some. This table lists over 30,000 clones. Regarding this clone: What it recognizes is unknown. The DNA ends 3 residues before the CDR3 does, and the rest of the CDR3 is filled in from the germline J gene.

Sequenced material: blood buffy coat. The TCR originated in a woman aged 18 to 69 with a cervical HPV16 infection that either progressed to CIN3+ or cleared (not recorded which). This chain uses TRBV28 with TRBJ2-7, with TRBD2 identical over 10 bases. CDR3 bases read: TGTGCCAGCAGGGACAGGGAGCGGGGGGGCTTAAACGAG. The encoded protein is CASRDRERGGLNE. The CDR3 as a whole reads CASRDRERGGLNEQYF.